Listed below are T cell receptor beta chains from one sample, sequenced in a study of blood T cell repertoires in COVID-19. Clones were sequenced by immunoSEQ multiplex PCR, and TCRdb holds only the in-frame ones, with some missing. The sample includes 150,000 to 200,000 clones, about 80% of them seen just once. The sequenced material came from peripheral blood. These receptors were taken from a human donor with acute or convalescent COVID-19. The donor label of this sample is uncertain. Both conserved end residues are part of each CDR3. D genes are given only for firm matches. Clone size is shown for a subset of rows, as once, few, many or a class of expanded clone.

-	TRBJ2-2	TRBV19	TRBD1	TGTGCCAGTAGTATTCAGGGGGCGGTCACCGGGGAGCTGTTTTTT	CASSIQGAVTGELFF
once	TRBJ1-2	TRBV5-1	TRBD1	TGCGCCAGCAGCTTGTTAGGGACAGGGGATGGCTACACCTTC	CASSLLGTGDGYTF
-	TRBJ2-1	TRBV19	TRBD1	TGTGCCAGTAGTATCTTATCGTCGGGACAGGGGATGAATGAGCAGTTCTTC	CASSILSSGQGMNEQFF
-	TRBJ1-5	TRBV2	-	TGTGCCAGCAGTGACCAGGGCCAAGGGGTCAATCAGCCCCAGCATTTT	CASSDQGQGVNQPQHF
few	TRBJ2-7	TRBV28	TRBD1	TGTGCCAGCAGCAAAGGACAGGGCCCACCCTATCAGTTC	CASSKGQGPPYQF
few	TRBJ1-3	TRBV9	-	TGTGCCAGCAGCGTAACAGGTACGGCTGGAAACACCATATATTTT	CASSVTGTAGNTIYF
-	TRBJ2-1	TRBV25-1	TRBD2	TGTGCCAGCAGTCTAGCGGGAGGGACCTACAATGAGCAGTTCTTC	CASSLAGGTYNEQFF
-	TRBJ2-7	TRBV28	TRBD2	TGTGCCAGCAGTTTCGGCGGGAGGGCCGGAGAGCAGTACTTC	CASSFGGRAGEQYF
-	TRBJ2-1	TRBV6-1	-	TGTGCCAGCAGTGAAGCCGGGGTCTCCGGAGTTGGCAGACGATACAATGAGCAGTTCTTC	CASSEAGVSGVGRRYNEQFF
many	TRBJ2-2	TRBV2	-	TGTGCCAGCAGCGGAGCGCGGCCCACCGGGGAGCTGTTTTTT	CASSGARPTGELFF
-	TRBJ2-3	TRBV5-6	-	TGTGCCAGCAGCTTGAATCCGGGTTCCCCCCTCACAGATACGCAGTATTTT	CASSLNPGSPLTDTQYF
few	TRBJ1-6	TRBV30	TRBD1	TGTGCCTGGGGTGGACAGGGTAGGAATTCACCCCTCCACTTT	CAWGGQGRNSPLHF
-	TRBJ2-7	TRBV6-5	TRBD1	TGTGCCAGCAGTTATGACAGGGGGCTCAACGAGCAGTACTTC	CASSYDRGLNEQYF
once	TRBJ1-6	TRBV30	-	TGTGCCTGGAGTCGAGGGGGCTCCTATAATTCACCCCTCCACTTT	CAWSRGGSYNSPLHF
once	TRBJ2-2	TRBV7-3	-	TGTGCCAGCAGCTTATCGGGTTCGGACACCGGGGAGCTGTTTTTT	CASSLSGSDTGELFF
-	TRBJ2-7	TRBV27	-	TGTGCCAGCAGTTTGGAGCGGCGGGGTCCCTACGAGCAGTACTTC	CASSLERRGPYEQYF
-	TRBJ2-7	TRBV15	-	TGTGCCACCAGCGCTCCGGGACAAACCTACGAGCAGTACTTC	CATSAPGQTYEQYF
-	TRBJ2-7	TRBV30	TRBD1	TGTGCCTGTTCAGGGACAGGGGCAATCGAGCAGTACTTC	CACSGTGAIEQYF
-	TRBJ1-4	TRBV18	-	TGTGCCAGCTCACCACGAGAGAGGGGGACTGAAAAACTGTTTTTT	CASSPRERGTEKLFF
-	TRBJ1-2	TRBV19	-	TGTGCCAGTAGTTTCGGGGGTGTCGACTATGGCTACACCTTC	CASSFGGVDYGYTF
-	TRBJ2-7	TRBV2	-	TGTGCCAGCAGTGAAGACCCAGGGATTGGGTACGAGCAGTACTTC	CASSEDPGIGYEQYF
few	TRBJ2-1	TRBV18	TRBD2	TGTGCCAGCTCACCGTATGCGGGGGAGGACAATGAGCAGTTCTTC	CASSPYAGEDNEQFF
-	TRBJ2-1	TRBV30	TRBD2	TGTGCCTGGAGTGCCCGACGACTAGCGGGGACGTACAATGAGCAGTTCTTC	CAWSARRLAGTYNEQFF
-	TRBJ1-6	TRBV19	TRBD1	TGTGCCAGTAGTATACGGGACAGGGATTCACCCCTCCACTTT	CASSIRDRDSPLHF
-	TRBJ2-3	TRBV3-1/TRBV3-2	TRBD2	TGTGCCAGCAGACTAGCGGGGACTAGCACAGATACGCAGTATTTT	CASRLAGTSTDTQYF
-	TRBJ1-6	TRBV11-1	-	TGTGCCAGCAGCTTAGCAGGGGCGGATTCACCCCTCCACTTT	CASSLAGADSPLHF
-	TRBJ1-4	TRBV5-4	TRBD1	TGTGCCAGCAGCGCGCGGACAGGGGGGAATGAAAAACTGTTTTTT	CASSARTGGNEKLFF
-	TRBJ2-3	TRBV2	TRBD2	TGTGCCAGCAGCCTCCTAGCGGGGGACACAGATACGCAGTATTTT	CASSLLAGDTDTQYF
-	TRBJ1-2	TRBV2	-	TGTGCCAGCAGTGAATACGGGGAGGGCTATGGCTACACCTTC	CASSEYGEGYGYTF
-	TRBJ2-1	TRBV2	-	TGTGCCAGCCAAACTAGCATGGAGCAGTTCTTC	CASQTSMEQFF
-	TRBJ2-3	TRBV29-1	-	TGCAGCGTTGATTTGTCGCGCCCTAGCACAGATACGCAGTATTTT	CSVDLSRPSTDTQYF
-	TRBJ1-2	TRBV28	-	TGTGCCAGCAGACCCCTGAAGAGGGGCTACACCTTC	CASRPLKRGYTF
once	TRBJ2-7	TRBV18	TRBD2	TGTGCCAGCTCACCGGGAGGGAGCGACGAGCAGTACTTC	CASSPGGSDEQYF
-	TRBJ1-1	TRBV29-1	-	TGCAGCGTTGGGCGGGGTAGGAACACTGAAGCTTTCTTT	CSVGRGRNTEAFF
-	TRBJ2-1	TRBV2	TRBD2	TGTGCCAGCTCCGAGCGGGAGATAGATGAGCAGTTCTTC	CASSEREIDEQFF
-	TRBJ1-2	TRBV9	-	TGTGCCAGCAGCGTAGATTCTCTCTATGGCTACACCTTC	CASSVDSLYGYTF
few	TRBJ2-3	TRBV5-1	-	TGCGCCAGCAGCCCGGAGGGGCAGCCTCGCGATACGCAGTATTTT	CASSPEGQPRDTQYF
-	TRBJ1-2	TRBV23-1	TRBD1	TGCGCCAGCAGTCCTACACCGGGACAGGGCTATGGCTACACCTTC	CASSPTPGQGYGYTF
-	TRBJ1-5	TRBV25-1	-	TGTGCCAGCAGTGAACAGGGGAGCAATCAGCCCCAGCATTTT	CASSEQGSNQPQHF
-	TRBJ2-1	TRBV7-9	TRBD1	TGTGCCAGCAGCTTAGAATTCGGGACAGGGATTACCTACAATGAGCAGTTCTTC	CASSLEFGTGITYNEQFF
once	TRBJ1-2	TRBV6-5	-	TGTGCCAGCAGAGACGGCCCTAACTATGACTACACCTTC	CASRDGPNYDYTF
-	TRBJ2-5	TRBV5-1	-	TGCGCCAGCAGCTTAGTGTTTAGCGGAGATCAAGAGACCCAGTACTTC	CASSLVFSGDQETQYF